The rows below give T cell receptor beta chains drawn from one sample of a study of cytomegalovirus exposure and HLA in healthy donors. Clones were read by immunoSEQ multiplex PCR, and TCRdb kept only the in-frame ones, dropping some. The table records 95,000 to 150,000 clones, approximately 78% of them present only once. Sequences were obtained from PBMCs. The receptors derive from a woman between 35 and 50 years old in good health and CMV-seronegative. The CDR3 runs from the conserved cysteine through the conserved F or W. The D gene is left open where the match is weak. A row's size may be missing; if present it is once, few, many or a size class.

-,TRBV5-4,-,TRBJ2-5,CASSLDRQVGETQYF,TGTGCCAGCAGCTTGGACAGGCAGGTTGGAGAGACCCAGTACTTC
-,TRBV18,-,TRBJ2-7,CASSIGTSDEQYF,TGTGCCAGCTCAATTGGGACTTCAGACGAGCAGTACTTC
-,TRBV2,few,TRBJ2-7,CASSEYYEQYF,TGTGCCAGCAGTGAGTATTACGAGCAGTACTTC
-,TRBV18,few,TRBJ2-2,CASSPLGALGELFF,TGTGCCAGCTCACCACTGGGGGCGCTCGGGGAGCTGTTTTTT
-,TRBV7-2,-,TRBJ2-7,CASTKAGSYEQYF,TGTGCCAGCACCAAAGCAGGGTCCTACGAGCAGTACTTC
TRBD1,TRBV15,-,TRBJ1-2,CATRRQGYGYTF,TGTGCCACCCGCAGACAGGGCTATGGCTACACCTTC
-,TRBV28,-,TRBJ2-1,CASSPVYNEQFF,TGTGCCAGCAGCCCGGTCTACAATGAGCAGTTCTTC
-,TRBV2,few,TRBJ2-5,CASSGETGVETQYF,TGTGCCAGCAGTGGGGAGACCGGGGTGGAGACCCAGTACTTC
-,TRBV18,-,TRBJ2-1,CASSISQGSSYNEQFF,TGTGCCAGCTCAATTTCACAGGGAAGCTCCTACAATGAGCAGTTCTTC
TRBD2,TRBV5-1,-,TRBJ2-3,CASSLAAGGVTDTQYF,TGCGCCAGCAGCTTGGCCGCGGGAGGGGTCACAGATACGCAGTATTTT
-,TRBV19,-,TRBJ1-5,CASSIERGGNQPQHF,TGTGCCAGTAGTATAGAACGCGGTGGTAATCAGCCCCAGCATTTT
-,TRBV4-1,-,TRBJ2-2,CASSHSGLSGELFF,TGCGCCAGCAGCCACAGCGGGTTGTCCGGGGAGCTGTTTTTT
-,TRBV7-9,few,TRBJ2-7,CASSLVRSYGAYEQYF,TGTGCCAGCAGCTTAGTAAGGAGCTATGGAGCTTACGAGCAGTACTTC
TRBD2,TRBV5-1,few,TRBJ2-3,CASSRLASRTDTQYF,TGCGCCAGCAGCCGACTAGCGAGCCGCACAGATACGCAGTATTTT
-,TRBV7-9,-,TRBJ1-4,CASSLGVSHEKLFF,TGTGCCAGCAGCTTAGGAGTCTCTCATGAAAAACTGTTTTTT